The 20 T cell receptor beta chains below come from one sample, sequenced in a study of blood T cell repertoires in COVID-19. Generated by immunoSEQ multiplex PCR, the TCRdb table keeps only in-frame clones and is missing some. The table records fewer than 350,000 clones, about four fifths of them present only once. Sequencing was carried out using peripheral blood. These receptors originate from a woman aged 60 to 75 with active or convalescent COVID-19.

The chain employs TRBV11-2 and TRBJ1-1; a weak D match, TRBD1 (5 bases). Germline CDR1 SGHAT, CDR2 FQNNGV. This CDR3 region has 13 residues. Trimming shortened V by 3 bases and J by 1 base, and 6 bases separated the two germline ends. The CDR3 protein is CASSFTGNTEAFF. The CDR3 DNA is TGTGCCAGCAGCTTCACAGGGAACACTGAAGCTTTCTTT.

The V gene is TRBV30, the J gene TRBJ2-7, with TRBD2 identical over 7 bases. V lost 1 base to trimming and J lost 12 bases; unmatched junction nucleotides: 12. The CDR3 is 13 residues long. Germline CDR1 reads GTSNPN; CDR2 reads SVGIG (reference sequence). This CDR3 reads CAWSAGGTAGLYF. DNA of the CDR3: TGTGCCTGGAGTGCCGGGGGGACGGCGGGCCTGTACTTC.

J is TRBJ2-5 and V is TRBV9; D perhaps matches TRBD2 (5 bases). The CDR3 length is 14 residues. With 3 bases removed from V and 2 bases from J, the gap between germline ends came to 11 bases. CDR1 and CDR2 (germline): SGDLS, YYNGEE. The CDR3 DNA follows: TGTGCCAGCAGCGACTATCGGGGTCAAGAGACCCAGTACTTC. Translated, it gives CASSDYRGQETQYF.

This sequence joins TRBV21-1 and TRBJ2-1; no check of the table's D call, TRBD1, against the DNA was made. TRBV21-1 is a pseudogene locus. CDR3 length: 16 residues. CDR3: CASSKKSSRASGEQFF. CDR3 in DNA: TGTGCCAGCAGCAAAAAATCGTCCAGGGCCAGTGGTGAGCAGTTCTTC.

J is TRBJ2-3 and V is TRBV13; 8 positions match TRBD1. V shed 5 bases and J 4 bases; nucleotides not matched to a gene: 8. The CDR3 runs to 15 residues. CDR1 PRHDT and CDR2 FYEKMQ come from the germline V gene (reference sequence). In nucleotides, the CDR3 is TGTGCCAGCAGCCCGCCGTTGACAGGGGCAGATACGCAGTATTTT. Protein: CASSPPLTGADTQYF.

The V call is TRBV6-5, the J call TRBJ1-5; the D gene is possibly TRBD1 (5 bases). This CDR3 contains 15 residues. The V gene's germline CDR1 is MNHEY and CDR2 SVGAGI. The V end was cut by 6 bases, the J end by 3 bases, with 15 bases between. Here the CDR3 reads CASSAPQGYNQPQHF. The CDR3 region has the DNA TGTGCCAGCAGCGCCCCCCAGGGTTACAATCAGCCCCAGCATTTT.

CDR3: CASSVSGGAEREQFF. CDR3 sequence (DNA): TGTGCCAGCAGCGTTAGCGGGGGGGCGGAACGGGAGCAGTTCTTC. The J gene is TRBJ2-1, the V gene TRBV9; 11 bases fit TRBD2. Trimming removed 2 bases from V and 10 bases from J; junction bases left unmatched: 8. CDR1 SGDLS and CDR2 YYNGEE come from the germline V gene. This CDR3 has 15 residues.

The chain recombines TRBV10-1 with TRBJ2-1, with D perhaps matching TRBD1 (6 bases). The CDR3 is 16 residues long. V was trimmed by 3 bases and J by 1 base, leaving 13 bases between them. Germline loops: CDR1 WNHNN, CDR2 SYGVQD (reference sequence). DNA of the CDR3: TGCGCCAGCAGTGATAGGGGGATCGGGTCCTACAATGAGCAGTTCTTC. Amino acid sequence: CASSDRGIGSYNEQFF.

The chain has TRBV24-1 and TRBJ2-2, with 7 bases that match TRBD1. Germline CDR1 reads KGHDR; CDR2 reads SFDVKD. CDR3 length equals 16 residues. Losses at the gene ends were 3 bases for V and 1 base for J; bases not matched to a gene: 4. As DNA, the CDR3 is TGTGCCACCAGTGATACCGGGACAGAGAACACCGGGGAGCTGTTTTTT. Protein: CATSDTGTENTGELFF.

DNA of the CDR3: TGTGCCAGTAGTCTGCCGGGCAGAGGGAATGGCTACACCTTC. It yields the protein CASSLPGRGNGYTF. This chain links TRBV19 with TRBJ1-2; D ambiguous. V lost 5 bases to trimming and J lost 6 bases, with 16 bases between them. The germline V gene encodes CDR1 LNHDA and CDR2 SQIVND (reference sequence). The CDR3 loop spans 14 amino acids.

This clone showed up just once. V usage is TRBV27 and J usage is TRBJ2-3, with a weak D call TRBD1 (5 bases). CDR3 length equals 16 residues. V gave up 6 bases and J gave up 0 bases, with 16 bases separating them. Germline V gene data show CDR1 as MNHEY and CDR2 as SMNVEV (reference sequence). CDR3 bases: TGTGCCAGCAGGGCCCGGCAGGGCGTAAGCACAGATACGCAGTATTTT. Amino acids: CASRARQGVSTDTQYF.

The chain joins TRBV5-1 to TRBJ2-4; D possibly corresponds to TRBD2 (6 bases). The germline V gene encodes CDR1 SGHRS and CDR2 YFSETQ. The CDR3 has 13 amino acids. The V and J ends lost 4 bases and 6 bases respectively, with 11 bases between them. The CDR3 sequence is CASSGGLPNIQYF. CDR3 bases: TGCGCCAGCAGCGGGGGACTTCCAAACATTCAGTACTTC. Variable domain in full (rest from reference TRBV5-1 and TRBJ2-4): KAGVTQTPRYLIKTRGQQVTLSCSPISGHRSVSWYQQTPGQGLQFLFEYFSETQRNKGNFPGRFSGRQFSNSRSEMNVSTLELGDSALYLCASSGGLPNIQYFGAGTRLSVL.

This chain uses TRBV10-3 with TRBJ2-3, with 8 bases lining up with TRBD2. Germline V CDR1 and CDR2: ENHRY, SYGVKD. V dropped 6 bases and J dropped 5; count of bases not matched to a gene: 10. The CDR3 is 15 amino acids. CDR3 region: CAIRLGAGGLDTQYF. In DNA form, the CDR3 reads TGTGCCATCAGACTTGGGGCGGGGGGTTTAGATACGCAGTATTTT.

This chain connects TRBV7-8 to TRBJ1-2, with 8 bases that match TRBD1. V trimming: 3 bases; J trimming: 6 bases; junction bases outside the gene matches: 3. Germline CDR1 SGHVS, CDR2 FQNEAQ. The CDR3 consists of 13 residues. The CDR3 spells CASSFPGGDGYTF. For the CDR3, the DNA is TGTGCCAGCAGCTTCCCAGGGGGCGATGGCTACACCTTC.

The chain recombines TRBV5-1 with TRBJ2-2, with D possibly matching TRBD2 (5 bases). The CDR3 covers 17 residues. Trimming stripped 0 bases from V and 0 bases from J, with 12 bases between. CDR1 is SGHRS, CDR2 YFSETQ, per germline. The CDR3 region is CASSLVWEYSNTGELFF. The DNA for the CDR3 is TGCGCCAGCAGCTTGGTGTGGGAGTACTCGAACACCGGGGAGCTGTTTTTT.

This clone was detected only once. This rearrangement joins TRBV9 to TRBJ1-3, with a weak D call TRBD1 (5 bases). Trimming removed 4 bases from V and 2 bases from J, with 10 bases in between. The CDR3 extends over 14 amino acids. Germline V gene lookup returns CDR1 SGDLS and CDR2 YYNGEE. The CDR3 is CASSPRTTGNTIYF. The CDR3 region has the DNA TGTGCCAGCAGCCCTCGGACAACTGGAAACACCATATATTTT.

The chain joins TRBV6-2 or TRBV6-3 to TRBJ1-1; D perhaps matches TRBD1 (5 bases). CDR1 and CDR2 (germline): MNHEY, SVGEGT. Between the trimmed V and J ends, which lost 4 bases and 11 bases, there was a span of 14 bases. The CDR3 length is 12 residues. CDR3 in amino acids: CASSFDSLGAFF. CDR3 nucleotide sequence: TGTGCCAGCAGTTTCGACAGCCTAGGGGCTTTCTTT.

The chain couples TRBV27 to TRBJ2-7; D remains unclear. Germline V lookup: CDR1 MNHEY, CDR2 SMNVEV (reference sequence). Trimming took 4 bases from V and 3 from J, leaving 10 bases between them. This CDR3 has 13 residues. The CDR3 reads CASSSQVVYEQYF. The CDR3 coding sequence is TGTGCCAGCAGTTCTCAGGTGGTCTACGAGCAGTACTTC.

This chain links TRBV29-1 with TRBJ1-1; weak D call: TRBD1 (5 bases). The germline V gene encodes CDR1 SQVTM and CDR2 ANQGSEA. V was pared by 0 bases and J by 5 bases, with 13 bases between. The CDR3 runs to 14 residues. Here the CDR3 DNA reads TGCAGCGTTGAAGAAGGGCCGCAGGGAACTGAAGCTTTCTTT. Translating gives CSVEEGPQGTEAFF.

This clone has a handful of counts. The chain couples TRBV7-9 to TRBJ2-7, with 8 bases that match TRBD2. The V gene end was trimmed by 6 bases and the J gene end by 6 bases; junction bases not matched to a gene: 7. This CDR3 is built from 13 residues. The germline V gene has CDR1 SEHNR and CDR2 FQNEAQ (reference sequence). CDR3 loop: CASSPYAGGEQYF. CDR3 nucleotide sequence: TGTGCCAGCAGTCCTTATGCGGGGGGCGAGCAGTACTTC.